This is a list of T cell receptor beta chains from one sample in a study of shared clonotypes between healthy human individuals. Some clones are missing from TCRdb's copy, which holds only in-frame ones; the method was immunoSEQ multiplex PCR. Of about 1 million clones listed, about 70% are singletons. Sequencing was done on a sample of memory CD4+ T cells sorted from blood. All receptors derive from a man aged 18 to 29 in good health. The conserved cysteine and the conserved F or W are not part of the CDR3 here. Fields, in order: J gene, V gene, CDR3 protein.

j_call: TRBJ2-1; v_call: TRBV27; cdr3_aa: ASSLERGGYNEQF
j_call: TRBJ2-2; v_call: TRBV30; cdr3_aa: AWRTQTTGELF
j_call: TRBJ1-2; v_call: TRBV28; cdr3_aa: ASSSPGYGYT
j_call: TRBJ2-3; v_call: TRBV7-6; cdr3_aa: ASSSGRGTDTQY
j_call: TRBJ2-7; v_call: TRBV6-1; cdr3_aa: ASSKVGTSSYEQY
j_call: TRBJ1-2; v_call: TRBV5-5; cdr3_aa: ASSYRQEGNT
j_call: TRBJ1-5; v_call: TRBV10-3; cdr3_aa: AISESTQANQPQH
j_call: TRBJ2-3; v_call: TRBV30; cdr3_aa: AWKRMGGGDTQY
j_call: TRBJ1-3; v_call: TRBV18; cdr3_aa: ASSPPAVAGNTIY
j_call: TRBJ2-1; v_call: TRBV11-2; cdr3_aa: ASSPGTRNNEQF
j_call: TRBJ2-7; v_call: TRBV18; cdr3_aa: ASSPRGAYEQY
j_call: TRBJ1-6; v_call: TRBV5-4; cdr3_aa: ASSPGGGRNSPLH
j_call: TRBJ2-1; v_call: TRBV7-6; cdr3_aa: ASSLDVEIGGRGSEQF
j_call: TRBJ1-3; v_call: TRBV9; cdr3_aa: ASSVGTVTGNTIY
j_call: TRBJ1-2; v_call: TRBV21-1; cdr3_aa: ASPYGYT
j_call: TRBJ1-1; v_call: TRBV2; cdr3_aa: ASSEIRQGEAF
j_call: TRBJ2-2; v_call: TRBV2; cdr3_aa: ASGGAALNTGELF
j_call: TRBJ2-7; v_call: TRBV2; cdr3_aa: ASGQSSYEQY
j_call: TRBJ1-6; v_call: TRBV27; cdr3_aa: ASREVQGGNSPLH
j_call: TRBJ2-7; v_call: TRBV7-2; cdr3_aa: ASKPGLAGVGEQY
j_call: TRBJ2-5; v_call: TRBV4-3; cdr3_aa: ASSLEGAGGGQETQY
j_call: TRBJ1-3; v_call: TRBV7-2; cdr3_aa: ASSLELTAGNTIY
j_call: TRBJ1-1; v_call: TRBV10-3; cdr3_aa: ATQGPTNTEAF
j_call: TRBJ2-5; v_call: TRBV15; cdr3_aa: ATSREGGRETQY
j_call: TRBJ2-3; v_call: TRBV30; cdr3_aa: AWTRTSDTQY
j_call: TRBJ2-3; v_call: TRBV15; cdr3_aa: ATSRDAGGADTQY
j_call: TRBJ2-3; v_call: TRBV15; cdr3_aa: ATSRVDRGRSTDTQY
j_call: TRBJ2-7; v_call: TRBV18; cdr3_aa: ASSQGQGTYEQY
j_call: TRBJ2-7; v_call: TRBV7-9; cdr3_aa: ASSLRAGGPHEQY
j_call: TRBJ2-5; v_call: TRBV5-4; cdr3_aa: ASSFPGKQETQY
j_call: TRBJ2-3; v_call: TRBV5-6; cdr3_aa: ASSFLGGGVTDTQY
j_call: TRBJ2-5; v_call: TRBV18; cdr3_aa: ASSSSRGQPYQETQY
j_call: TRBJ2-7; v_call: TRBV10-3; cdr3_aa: AISESQQGRGYEQY
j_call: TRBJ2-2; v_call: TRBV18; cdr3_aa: ASHRFRDDTGELF
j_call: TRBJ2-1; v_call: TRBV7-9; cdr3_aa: ASSYSGSGNEQF
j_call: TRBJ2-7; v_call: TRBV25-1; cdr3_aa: ASSAGTSGRLDEQY
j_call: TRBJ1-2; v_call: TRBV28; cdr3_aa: ASQARRTLDGYT
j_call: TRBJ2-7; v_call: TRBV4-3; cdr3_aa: ASSQDPGQGPYEQY
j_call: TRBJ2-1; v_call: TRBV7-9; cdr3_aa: ASSIAGGRYNEQF
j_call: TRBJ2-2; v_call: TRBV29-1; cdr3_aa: SVQGTANTGELF
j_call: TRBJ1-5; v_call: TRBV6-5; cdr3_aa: ASSYGQGYQPQH
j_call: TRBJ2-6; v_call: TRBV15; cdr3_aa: ATSRVATRGSGANVLT
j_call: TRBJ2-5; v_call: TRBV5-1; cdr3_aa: ASSLASLAGGHETQY
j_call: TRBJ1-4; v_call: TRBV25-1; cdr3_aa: ASSEPLAGEKLF
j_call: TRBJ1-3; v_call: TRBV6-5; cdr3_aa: ASTPSGYRNTIY
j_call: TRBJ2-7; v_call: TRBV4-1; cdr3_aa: ASSQGLAYAYEQY
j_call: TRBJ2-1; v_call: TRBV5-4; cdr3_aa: ASSPQAGPYNEQF
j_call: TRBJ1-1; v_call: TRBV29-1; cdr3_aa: SGITGTLNTEAF
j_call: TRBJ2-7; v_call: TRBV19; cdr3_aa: ASSLQRGYEQY
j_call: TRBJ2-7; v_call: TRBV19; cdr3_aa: ASSGTGGAYEQY
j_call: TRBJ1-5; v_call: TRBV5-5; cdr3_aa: ASSLMSGNQPQH
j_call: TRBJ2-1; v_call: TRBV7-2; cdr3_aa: ASSLSREVSYNEQF
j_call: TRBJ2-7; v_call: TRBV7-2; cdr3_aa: ASSLAVTGLGEQY
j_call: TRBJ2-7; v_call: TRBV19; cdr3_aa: ASRTTGAIGEQY
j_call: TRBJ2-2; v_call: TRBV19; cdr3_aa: ASSTGRGQGTGELF
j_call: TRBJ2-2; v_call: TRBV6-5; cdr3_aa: ASSFRGTGELF
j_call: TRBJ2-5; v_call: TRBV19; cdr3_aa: ASRAGLAPQETQY